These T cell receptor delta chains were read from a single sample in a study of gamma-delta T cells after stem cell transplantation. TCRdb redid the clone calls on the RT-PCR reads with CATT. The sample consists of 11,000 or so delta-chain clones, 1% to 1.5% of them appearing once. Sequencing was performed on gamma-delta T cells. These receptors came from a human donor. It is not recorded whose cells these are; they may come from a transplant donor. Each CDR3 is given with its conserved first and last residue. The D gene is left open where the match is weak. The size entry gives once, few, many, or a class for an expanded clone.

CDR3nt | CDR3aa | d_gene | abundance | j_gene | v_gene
TGTGCCTGTGACACCGGGGGACCCCATCACACCGATAAACTCATCTTT | CACDTGGPHHTDKLIF | - | few | TRDJ1 | TRDV2
TGTGCCTGTGACCCTGTACTGGGGGATACGCGCTACACCGATAAACTCATCTTT | CACDPVLGDTRYTDKLIF | TRDD3 | medium-sized | TRDJ1 | TRDV2
TGTGCCTGTGACAGCATTGGAGGGGCCGGGGGATACCTCATCTTT | CACDSIGGAGGYLIF | TRDD3 | many | TRDJ1 | TRDV2
TGTGCCTATGACCTACTGGGGGATACACACACCGATAAACTCATCTTT | CAYDLLGDTHTDKLIF | TRDD3 | many | TRDJ1 | TRDV2
TGTGCCTGTGACACCATGAGTGGTTCTGGGGGATGGACGCGCACCGATAAACTCATCTTT | CACDTMSGSGGWTRTDKLIF | TRDD3 | medium-sized | TRDJ1 | TRDV2
TGTGCCTGTGACACTGTAGTTGGGGGACCGGGATACGGGTTCGATAAACTCATCTTT | CACDTVVGGPGYGFDKLIF | TRDD3 | medium-sized | TRDJ1 | TRDV2
TGTGCCTGTGACACCGTAGCCGGGGGATCCCCTCGGTACACCGATAAACTCATCTTT | CACDTVAGGSPRYTDKLIF | TRDD3 | medium-sized | TRDJ1 | TRDV2
TGTGCCTGTGAGTTACTGGGGGATACGCGGAGAACCGATAAACTCATCTTT | CACELLGDTRRTDKLIF | TRDD3 | few | TRDJ1 | TRDV2
TGTGCCTGTGACACCGTTGGTTTATCGGGGACCCCACTGTACACCGATAAACTCATCTTT | CACDTVGLSGTPLYTDKLIF | - | few | TRDJ1 | TRDV2
TGTGCCTGTGACACCGTTTCTGGCGGAAGGGGTAAACTCATCTTT | CACDTVSGGRGKLIF | - | few | TRDJ1 | TRDV2
TGTGCCTGTGACGCAGTACTGGGGGATACGAAGAAACTCATCTTT | CACDAVLGDTKKLIF | TRDD3 | medium-sized | TRDJ1 | TRDV2
TGTGCCTGTGACATAGTCCAACCGTACACCGATAAACTCATCTTT | CACDIVQPYTDKLIF | - | many | TRDJ1 | TRDV2